This passage covers 8 T cell receptor beta chains from one sample sequenced in a study of Ad26.COV2.S vaccination and SARS-CoV-2 variants. Libraries were prepared by immunoSEQ multiplex PCR; TCRdb keeps only in-frame clonotypes and omits some of them. The repertoire holds roughly 700,000 clones, with roughly nine tenths as singletons. Treatment noted: 19 received Ad26.COV2.S at low or high dose, single or two shots; about 5 received placebo; per-sample allocation not given. Sampling was done on day 63 after the first vaccine or placebo injection. Sequences were derived from peripheral blood, sampled in a trial of Ad26.COV2.S vaccine versus placebo. Receptors were obtained from a person aged 18 to 65 who received the Ad26.COV2.S COVID-19 vaccine or a placebo.

This clone was observed once. The rearrangement joins TRBV9 to TRBJ2-7; D gene uncertain. The CDR3 covers 11 residues. Germline-derived CDR1 and CDR2 are SGDLS and YYNGEE. V was cut by 6 bases and J by 8 bases, with 12 bases left in between. The CDR3 protein is CASIHGLKQYF. The DNA of the CDR3 is TGTGCCAGCATTCATGGCCTCAAGCAGTACTTC.

The chain links TRBV15 to TRBJ2-2, with TRBD2 identical over 11 bases. The CDR3 covers 20 residues. Trimming removed 2 bases from V and 5 bases from J; junction bases left unmatched: 16. The V gene's germline CDR1 is LNHNV and CDR2 YYDKDF (reference sequence). The CDR3 DNA sequence: TGTGCCACCAGCAGATTCTCAAAACTAGCGGGAGTTGGGGTAACCGGGGAGCTGTTTTTT. This gives the protein CATSRFSKLAGVGVTGELFF. The full variable domain, completed using reference TRBV15 and TRBJ2-2, is DAMVIQNPRYQVTQFGKPVTLSCSQTLNHNVMYWYQQKSSQAPKLLFHYYDKDFNNEADTPDNFQSRRPNTSFCFLDIRSPGLGDTAMYLCATSRFSKLAGVGVTGELFFGEGSRLTVL.

DNA of the CDR3: TGTGCCAGCAGTTACAATAGGGAGGGTAATGCGGCTTTCTTT. Its translation: CASSYNREGNAAFF. The chain employs TRBV6-5 and TRBJ1-1; D gene uncertain. This CDR3 region has 14 residues. Trimming left V 2 bases short and J 11 bases short, with 18 bases between. Germline CDR1 is MNHEY and CDR2 is SVGAGI.

This clone was counted a few times. The J gene is TRBJ2-7, the V gene TRBV18; D is perhaps TRBD2 (6 bases). CDR1 KGHSH and CDR2 LQKENI come from the germline V gene. Trimming shortened V by 0 bases and J by 4 bases, and 10 bases separated the two germline ends. The CDR3 has 14 residues. CDR3 in amino acids: CASSPPLALYEQYF. CDR3 bases: TGTGCCAGCTCACCACCTCTAGCGTTGTACGAGCAGTACTTC.

This sequence joins TRBV11-2 and TRBJ1-3; TRBD1 matches at 8 bases. The length of the CDR3 is 17 residues. With V trimmed by 3 bases and J by 6 bases, 13 bases remained unmatched. The germline CDR1 and CDR2 sequences are SGHAT and FQNNGV. This CDR3 is CASSLTTGTGGENTIYF. The CDR3 DNA sequence: TGTGCCAGCAGCTTGACCACCGGGACAGGAGGTGAAAACACCATATATTTT.

The CDR3: CAWSPAGQGNSPLHF. The CDR3 DNA is TGTGCCTGGAGTCCGGCCGGACAGGGAAATTCACCCCTCCACTTT. The chain couples TRBV30 to TRBJ1-6; 8 nucleotides match TRBD1. Germline-derived CDR1 and CDR2 are GTSNPN and SVGIG (reference sequence). The CDR3 covers 15 residues. Germline trimming cut 2 bases from V and 7 bases from J; bases unmatched to any gene: 7.

The CDR3 region is CASSLGRRTNTGELFF. In DNA form, the CDR3 reads TGTGCCAGCAGCTTAGGGCGGCGGACTAACACCGGGGAGCTGTTTTTT. V gene TRBV7-2 combines with J gene TRBJ2-2, with D possibly TRBD2 on 5 matching bases. CDR3 length: 16 residues. Germline V gives CDR1 SGHTA, CDR2 FQGNSA. With 1 base removed from V and 2 bases from J, the gap between germline ends came to 11 bases.

The chain joins TRBV5-4 to TRBJ1-6; D perhaps matches TRBD1 (6 bases). V was pared by 3 bases and J by 1 base, with 14 bases between. Germline V gives CDR1 SGHNT, CDR2 YYREEE (reference sequence). The length of the CDR3 is 17 residues. This CDR3 is CASSSGQQRSYNSPLHF. CDR3 bases: TGTGCCAGCAGCTCCGGACAGCAAAGGTCCTATAATTCACCCCTCCACTTT. Full variable domain (rest looked up from reference TRBV5-4 and TRBJ1-6): ETGVTQSPTHLIKTRGQQVTLRCSSQSGHNTVSWYQQALGQGPQFIFQYYREEENGRGNFPPRFSGLQFPNYSSELNVNALELDDSALYLCASSSGQQRSYNSPLHFGNGTRLTVT.